The 32 T cell receptor beta chains given below trace back to one sample, sequenced in a study of T-cell memory formation after mild COVID-19. TCRdb reprocessed the 5' RACE reads with MiXCR, giving one entry per CDR3 protein. The sample has 530,000 or so distinct CDR3 sequences, 17% seen once. Sequenced sample: PBMCs or a T cell subset sorted from them (not recorded which). The origin of the receptors is an adult woman who had mild COVID-19 (a few samples of this study predate the infection). Cell type and time point are not known.

The sample holds a few counts of this clonotype. J is TRBJ2-1 and V is TRBV5-1, with D hard to call. The CDR3 is 13 amino acids. The germline gives CDR1 SGHRS, CDR2 YFSETQ. V lost 3 bases, J lost 7 bases, and 11 bases lay in between. CDR3 coding DNA: TGCGCCAGCAGCTCTGACGGGTGGAATGAGCAGTTCTTC. Translation: CASSSDGWNEQFF.

In DNA form, the CDR3 reads TGTGCCACCAGCAGAAAGGGGGAACCCCTGGATGAGCAGTTCTTC. Its translation: CATSRKGEPLDEQFF. The chain couples TRBV15 to TRBJ2-1, with a weak D call TRBD1 (6 bases). Trimming left V 2 bases short and J 8 bases short, with 16 bases between. The CDR3 extends over 15 amino acids. Germline loops: CDR1 LNHNV, CDR2 YYDKDF (reference sequence).

V usage is TRBV4-3 and J usage is TRBJ2-7, with D possibly being TRBD1 (6 bases). Trimming took off 3 bases at V and 3 bases at J, with 18 bases between the two ends. CDR1 is LGHNA and CDR2 is YSLEER in the germline V gene. The CDR3 covers 16 residues. CDR3 amino acids: CASSHESGQTGYEQYF. The CDR3 DNA follows: TGCGCCAGCAGCCATGAAAGTGGACAGACCGGCTACGAGCAGTACTTC.

This clonotype was detected a few times. This CDR3 reads CASSPETTGTGYRYGYTF. CDR3 DNA sequence: TGCGCCAGCAGCCCCGAGACTACCGGGACAGGGTATCGCTATGGCTACACCTTC. The chain recombines TRBV5-1 with TRBJ1-2; TRBD1 aligns across 9 bases. The CDR3 runs 18 residues. Trimming at V came to 4 bases and at J to 4 bases, leaving 17 bases not matched to a gene. The germline CDR1 and CDR2 sequences are SGHRS and YFSETQ.

The chain employs TRBV30 and TRBJ2-7, with a possible D match to TRBD1 (5 bases). CDR3 length: 11 residues. CDR1 is GTSNPN and CDR2 is SVGIG in the germline V gene (reference sequence). Trimming took 0 bases from V and 6 from J, leaving 6 bases between them. The CDR3 loop reads CAWSVGVEQYF. The CDR3 bases are TGTGCCTGGAGTGTAGGGGTCGAGCAGTACTTC.

This clonotype was seen more than once but under ten times. CDR3 nucleotide sequence: TGTGCCAGCAGTTTCGATGCTAGCGGGAGTAATGAGTACTTC. This codes for CASSFDASGSNEYF. This chain joins TRBV12-3 or TRBV12-4 and TRBJ2-4; 10 positions match TRBD2. The CDR3 loop spans 14 amino acids. V lost 3 bases to trimming and J lost 14 bases; unmatched junction nucleotides: 10.

There are a few counts of this clonotype. This chain joins TRBV12-3 or TRBV12-4 and TRBJ1-2, with 7 bases lining up with TRBD1. Trimming took 5 bases from V and 5 from J; bases not matched to a gene: 8. The length of the CDR3 is 14 residues. CDR3 nucleotide sequence: TGTGCCAGCAGTCTGACAGGGTTCGCATATGGCTACACCTTC. It is translated as CASSLTGFAYGYTF.

The chain couples TRBV21-1 to TRBJ2-7; the D call TRBD1 from the table was never checked on the DNA. TRBV21-1 is deemed a pseudogene. The CDR3 loop spans 19 amino acids. The CDR3 region is CASSIRLGPRQQLTYEQYF. The DNA of the CDR3 is TGTGCCAGCAGCATCCGGCTGGGGCCAAGACAGCAACTAACCTACGAGCAGTACTTC.

The chain is built from TRBV6-2 or TRBV6-3 and TRBJ2-1, with TRBD1 matching 7 bases. Germline V lookup: CDR1 MNHEY, CDR2 SVGEGT. Germline trimming cut 4 bases from V and 2 bases from J; bases unmatched to any gene: 5. CDR3 length: 15 residues. The CDR3 is CASSLTGVAYNEQFF. In DNA form, the CDR3 reads TGTGCCAGCAGTTTAACAGGGGTGGCCTACAATGAGCAGTTCTTC.

V and J are TRBV29-1 and TRBJ1-2; D may be TRBD1 (6 bases). The CDR3 runs 12 residues. Per the germline V gene, CDR1 is SQVTM and CDR2 is ANQGSEA. V was cut by 3 bases and J by 8 bases, with 13 bases left in between. The CDR3 here is CSVEQTGQGYTF. The CDR3 DNA is TGCAGCGTTGAGCAGACAGGTCAAGGCTACACCTTC.

In this sample, this clonotype turned up a few times. The V gene is TRBV4-3, the J gene TRBJ2-4, with 12 bases fitting TRBD2. Germline trimming cut 0 bases from V and 1 base from J; bases unmatched to any gene: 4. Germline V gene sequence: CDR1 LGHNA, CDR2 YSLEER. This CDR3 spans 18 amino acids. The CDR3 DNA sequence: TGCGCCAGCAGCCAAGATCTAGGGACTAGCGGGGCCAAAAACATTCAGTACTTC. Its protein is CASSQDLGTSGAKNIQYF.

V usage is TRBV27 and J usage is TRBJ1-1, with no clear D. The CDR3 consists of 14 residues. The germline CDR1 and CDR2 sequences are MNHEY and SMNVEV (reference sequence). V shed 5 bases and J shed 4 bases, with 14 bases lying between them. The CDR3 bases are TGTGCCAGCAGTATAGAACCGGTTAGCACTGAAGCTTTCTTT. Encoded protein: CASSIEPVSTEAFF.

This chain links TRBV7-6 with TRBJ2-1; no firm D call. Trimming took 0 bases from V and 7 from J, leaving 10 bases between them. CDR3 length: 14 residues. CDR1 is SGHVS and CDR2 is FNYEAQ in the germline V gene. The CDR3 is CASSLAQIRNEQFF. The CDR3 region has the DNA TGTGCCAGCAGCTTAGCCCAGATTCGGAATGAGCAGTTCTTC. The variable domain in full, completed from reference TRBV7-6 and TRBJ2-1, reads GAGVSQSPRYKVTKRGQDVALRCDPISGHVSLYWYRQALGQGPEFLTYFNYEAQQDKSGLPNDRFSAERPEGSISTLTIQRTEQRDSAMYRCASSLAQIRNEQFFGPGTRLTVL.

The rearrangement uses TRBV5-1 and TRBJ1-2; perhaps TRBD1 as D (5 bases). This CDR3 spans 14 amino acids. Germline V gives CDR1 SGHRS, CDR2 YFSETQ. V dropped 0 bases and J dropped 4 bases, with 10 bases sitting between them. The chain's CDR3 is CASSLAQAGYGYTF. CDR3 DNA sequence: TGCGCCAGCAGCTTGGCACAGGCTGGCTATGGCTACACCTTC.

This clonotype was seen ten or more times. The rearrangement links TRBV5-5 to TRBJ1-1, with 8 positions matching TRBD1. Trimming at V came to 2 bases and at J to 4 bases, leaving 1 base not matched to a gene. Per the germline V gene, CDR1 is SGHKS and CDR2 is YYEKEE (reference sequence). CDR3 length equals 13 residues. CDR3 nucleotides: TGTGCCAGCAGCTTTCAGGGGGCCACTGAAGCTTTCTTT. Encoded protein: CASSFQGATEAFF.

The rearrangement joins TRBV12-3 or TRBV12-4 to TRBJ1-5, with 8 bases that match TRBD1. This CDR3 contains 14 residues. Trimming took 3 bases from V and 11 from J; bases not matched to a gene: 9. As DNA, the CDR3 is TGTGCCAGCAGTTTCGCAAGGACAGGGTCTTCCCAGCATTTT. Its translation is CASSFARTGSSQHF.

Many counts were recorded for this clonotype. The chain recombines TRBV7-6 with TRBJ2-1; TRBD2 is a possible D gene (7 bases). Trimming cost V 5 bases and J 6 bases, with 23 bases left between them. Germline lookup yields CDR1 SGHVS and CDR2 FNYEAQ. The CDR3 has 17 amino acids. The CDR3 loop reads CASSPRGGRTRGNEQFF. The CDR3 bases are TGTGCCAGCAGCCCTAGGGGGGGCCGAACCCGAGGCAATGAGCAGTTCTTC. Variable domain in full (rest from reference TRBV7-6 and TRBJ2-1): GAGVSQSPRYKVTKRGQDVALRCDPISGHVSLYWYRQALGQGPEFLTYFNYEAQQDKSGLPNDRFSAERPEGSISTLTIQRTEQRDSAMYRCASSPRGGRTRGNEQFFGPGTRLTVL.

In its sample, this clonotype was seen many times. V is TRBV7-2 and J is TRBJ2-5; 8 bases fit TRBD2. Germline CDR1 reads SGHTA; CDR2 reads FQGNSA. V was clipped by 3 bases and J by 4 bases; unmatched bases: 1. The CDR3 has 13 amino acids. The CDR3 sequence is CASSLAGGETQYF. The CDR3 bases are TGTGCCAGCAGCTTGGCGGGGGGAGAGACCCAGTACTTC. The full variable domain, its missing parts supplied by reference TRBV7-2 and TRBJ2-5, is GAGVSQSPSNKVTEKGKDVELRCDPISGHTALYWYRQSLGQGLEFLIYFQGNSAPDKSGLPSDRFSAERTGGSVSTLTIQRTQQEDSAVYLCASSLAGGETQYFGPGTRLLVL.

This clonotype was seen a handful of times. The rearrangement joins TRBV20-1 to TRBJ1-1, with 7 bases aligning to TRBD1. The V gene end was trimmed by 0 bases and the J gene end by 2 bases; junction bases not matched to a gene: 6. Germline values: CDR1 DFQATT, CDR2 SNEGSKA (reference sequence). The CDR3 extends over 15 amino acids. Written as DNA, the CDR3 is TGCAGTGCTAGAGACCTGACAGGGATTAACACTGAAGCTTTCTTT. As protein: CSARDLTGINTEAFF.

In its sample, this clonotype was seen a few times. The chain joins TRBV7-3 to TRBJ1-1, with D tentatively TRBD1 (5 bases). The CDR3 covers 16 residues. Germline V gene data show CDR1 as SGHTA and CDR2 as FQGTGA. Trimming pared 1 base from V and 5 bases from J, leaving 17 bases between. The CDR3 here is CASSLSPPGMRTEAFF. In DNA form, the CDR3 reads TGTGCCAGCAGCTTAAGTCCGCCAGGGATGCGGACTGAAGCTTTCTTT.

The chain joins TRBV3-1 to TRBJ1-2, with D unresolved. The CDR3 contains 12 residues. The germline gives CDR1 LGHDT, CDR2 YNNKEL (reference sequence). Trimming took off 4 bases at V and 8 bases at J, with 11 bases between the two ends. The CDR3 coding sequence is TGTGCCAGCAGCCGAGAATCTGAAGGCTACACCTTC. This sequence encodes CASSRESEGYTF.

The CDR3: CASSLGTARYNEQFF. Written as DNA, the CDR3 is TGTGCCAGCAGCTTAGGTACAGCTCGATACAATGAGCAGTTCTTC. The chain uses TRBV7-6 and TRBJ2-1; D gene uncertain. V dropped 1 base and J dropped 4 bases, with 11 bases sitting between them. From germline, CDR1 is SGHVS and CDR2 FNYEAQ. The CDR3 runs 15 residues.

The chain couples TRBV24-1 to TRBJ2-1; TRBD1 might be the D (6 bases). The germline gives CDR1 KGHDR, CDR2 SFDVKD. The length of the CDR3 is 17 residues. The ends were cut back, 2 bases at V and 5 bases at J, with 18 bases in the middle. The CDR3 region has the DNA TGTGCCACCAGTGATTACCTGCCGGGACAACTAGACAATGAGCAGTTCTTC. Translation: CATSDYLPGQLDNEQFF.

The chain combines TRBV7-3 with TRBJ2-3; D is uncertain. Per the germline V gene, CDR1 is SGHTA and CDR2 is FQGTGA. This CDR3 is built from 16 residues. V lost 0 bases and J lost 1, with 11 bases in between. This CDR3 is CASSLTGAFRTDTQYF. DNA of the CDR3: TGTGCCAGCAGCTTAACGGGCGCCTTCCGCACAGATACGCAGTATTTT.

This clonotype has a handful of counts. The CDR3, as DNA: TGTGCCAGCAGCTTGCCGGGACAGTACGAGCAGTACTTC. Translating gives CASSLPGQYEQYF. The chain recombines TRBV7-9 with TRBJ2-7; TRBD1 agrees at 7 bases. The CDR3 length is 13 residues. Trimming at V came to 3 bases and at J to 4 bases, leaving 3 bases not matched to a gene. Germline CDR1 is SEHNR and CDR2 is FQNEAQ (reference sequence).

The chain recombines TRBV4-3 with TRBJ2-2, with D maybe TRBD2 (7 bases). This CDR3 spans 16 amino acids. CDR1 and CDR2 from the germline V gene are LGHNA and YSLEER. The ends were cut back, 4 bases at V and 6 bases at J, with 18 bases in the middle. The CDR3 loop is CASSLGAGEIAGELFF. CDR3 nucleotide sequence: TGCGCCAGCAGCCTGGGGGCGGGAGAGATAGCCGGGGAGCTGTTTTTT.

The gene calls are TRBV5-1 and TRBJ1-1, with 7 bases that match TRBD1. With V trimmed by 7 bases and J by 2 bases, 11 bases remained unmatched. Germline assignment: CDR1 SGHRS and CDR2 YFSETQ. The CDR3 spans 15 residues. CDR3 amino acids: CASSPGQRINTEAFF. The CDR3 DNA follows: TGCGCCAGCTCTCCGGGACAGAGAATTAACACTGAAGCTTTCTTT.

This chain uses TRBV20-1 with TRBJ2-7; possibly TRBD1 or TRBD2 for D (6 bases each). The V end lost 5 bases, the J end lost 2 bases, and 22 bases lay between the germline ends. Germline V CDR1 and CDR2: DFQATT, SNEGSKA (reference sequence). The CDR3 length is 16 residues. The CDR3 DNA reads as TGCAGTGCTCGGAAGGCGGGGCAGGGGACCGCCTACGAGCAGTACTTC. Residues: CSARKAGQGTAYEQYF.

Ten or more counts support this clonotype. This chain uses TRBV11-2 with TRBJ2-1, with D uncertain. CDR1 and CDR2 from the germline V gene are SGHAT and FQNNGV. V was cut by 0 bases and J by 8 bases, with 8 bases left in between. The CDR3 has 13 amino acids. CDR3 loop: CASSLENFHEQFF. The CDR3 bases are TGTGCCAGCAGCTTAGAGAACTTCCATGAGCAGTTCTTC.

The chain combines TRBV7-2 with TRBJ2-7; D might be TRBD1 (7 bases). Germline V gives CDR1 SGHTA, CDR2 FQGNSA. V was cut by 2 bases and J by 3 bases, with 20 bases left in between. The CDR3 totals 17 residues. The CDR3 spells CASSLSPRGTAIYEQYF. CDR3 DNA sequence: TGTGCCAGCAGCTTATCGCCACGCGGGACAGCAATCTACGAGCAGTACTTC.

The chain links TRBV7-6 to TRBJ2-1, with 10 bases aligning to TRBD1. The J segment lost 8 bases and the V segment lost 8 bases, leaving 9 bases of the junction unmatched. This CDR3 spans 14 amino acids. Germline lookup yields CDR1 SGHVS and CDR2 FNYEAQ. DNA for the CDR3: TGTGCCAGCCGCCCCGGGACAGGGGCCCATGAGCAGTTCTTC. It is translated as CASRPGTGAHEQFF.

This clonotype has just a few counts. V and J are TRBV12-3 or TRBV12-4 and TRBJ1-1, with a weak D call TRBD1 (6 bases). Trimming pared 5 bases from V and 3 bases from J, leaving 13 bases between. The CDR3 totals 14 residues. The CDR3 protein is CASSVQGPHTEAFF. Written as DNA, the CDR3 is TGTGCCAGCAGTGTTCAGGGGCCTCACACTGAAGCTTTCTTT.